This TCR beta chain came from a study of CD8 T cells in ankylosing spondylitis. General observations from the study: A motif in TCR beta, a set of 8 or 9 highly homologous variants, appeared characteristic of ankylosing spondylitis blood. According to the report, clones linked to the disease were significantly enriched in matched synovial fluid samples taken from ankylosing spondylitis patients.

TCRdb itself ran the 5' RACE reads through MiXCR, one entry per CDR3 protein. The sample has 200,000 to 250,000 distinct CDR3 sequences, roughly 8% seen once; the top ten hold more than 4%. Germline V gene data show CDR1 as SEHNR and CDR2 as FQNEAQ (reference sequence). V shed 3 bases and J 16 bases; nucleotides not matched to a gene: 7. This CDR3 is 12 amino acids long. Comments on this clonotype: The target antigen is unknown.

Sequenced sample: blood, either unsorted or a sorted T cell fraction (not recorded which). This sequence was found in a female donor with ankylosing spondylitis or in good health (not recorded which). The chain combines TRBV7-9 with TRBJ2-1; 9 bases fit TRBD1. CDR3 in DNA: TGTGCCAGCAGCTTCTCCGGGACAGGGTTTTTCTTC. Its protein is CASSFSGTGFFF.